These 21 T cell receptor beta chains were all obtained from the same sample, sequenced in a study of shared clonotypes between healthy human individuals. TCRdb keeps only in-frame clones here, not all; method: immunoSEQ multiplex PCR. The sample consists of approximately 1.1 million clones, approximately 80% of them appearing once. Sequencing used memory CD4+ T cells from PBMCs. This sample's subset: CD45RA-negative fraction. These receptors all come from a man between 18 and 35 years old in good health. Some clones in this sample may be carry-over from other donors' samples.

Here the CDR3 reads CAWSPRDSRDYGYTF. The CDR3 nucleotides read TGTGCCTGGAGCCCTCGGGACAGTAGGGACTATGGCTACACCTTC. The rearrangement links TRBV30 to TRBJ1-2; TRBD1 matches 7 bases. Germline V gene data show CDR1 as GTSNPN and CDR2 as SVGIG (reference sequence). The CDR3 is 15 amino acids. Germline trimming cut 3 bases from V and 3 bases from J; bases unmatched to any gene: 10.

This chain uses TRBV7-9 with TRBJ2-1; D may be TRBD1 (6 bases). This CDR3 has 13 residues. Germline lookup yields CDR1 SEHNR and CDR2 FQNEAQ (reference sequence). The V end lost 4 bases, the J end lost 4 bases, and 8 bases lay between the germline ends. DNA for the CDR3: TGTGCCAGCAGCTCTGGACAGTACAATGAGCAGTTCTTC. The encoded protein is CASSSGQYNEQFF.

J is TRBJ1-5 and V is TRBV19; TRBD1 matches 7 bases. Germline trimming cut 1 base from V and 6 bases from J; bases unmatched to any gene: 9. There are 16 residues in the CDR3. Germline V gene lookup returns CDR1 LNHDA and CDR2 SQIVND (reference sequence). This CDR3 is CASSIGRGQFSQPQHF. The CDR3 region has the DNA TGTGCCAGTAGTATAGGTCGGGGACAGTTCAGTCAGCCCCAGCATTTT. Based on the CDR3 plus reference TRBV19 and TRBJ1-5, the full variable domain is DGGITQSPKYLFRKEGQNVTLSCEQNLNHDAMYWYRQDPGQGLRLIYYSQIVNDFQKGDIAEGYSVSREKKESFPLTVTSAQKNPTAFYLCASSIGRGQFSQPQHFGDGTRLSIL.

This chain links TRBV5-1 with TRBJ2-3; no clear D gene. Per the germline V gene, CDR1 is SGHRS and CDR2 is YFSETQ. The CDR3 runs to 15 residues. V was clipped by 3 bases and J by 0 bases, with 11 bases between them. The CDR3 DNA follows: TGCGCCAGCAGCTCCGACCCATCTAGCACAGATACGCAGTATTTT. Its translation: CASSSDPSSTDTQYF.

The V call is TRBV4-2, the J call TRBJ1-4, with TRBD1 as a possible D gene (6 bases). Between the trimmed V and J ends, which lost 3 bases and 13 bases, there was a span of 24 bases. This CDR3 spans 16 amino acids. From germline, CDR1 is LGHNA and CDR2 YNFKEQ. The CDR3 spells CASSHLTRGSREGLFF. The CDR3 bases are TGTGCCAGCAGCCACTTGACTAGGGGGTCCCGCGAGGGACTGTTTTTT.

The CDR3 nucleotides read TGTGCCAGCAGCTTGAGCGCTAGGGCCGGTCAGCCCCAGCATTTT. Its translation is CASSLSARAGQPQHF. This rearrangement joins TRBV5-5 to TRBJ1-5; D gene ambiguous. Trimming stripped 1 base from V and 6 bases from J, with 14 bases between. CDR3 length: 15 amino acids. Germline values: CDR1 SGHKS, CDR2 YYEKEE (reference sequence).

CDR3 protein: CASSPPGAGKINEQFF. CDR3 nucleotides: TGTGCCAGCAGCCCCCCAGGGGCGGGAAAAATCAATGAGCAGTTCTTC. The rearrangement uses TRBV9 and TRBJ2-1, with D perhaps being TRBD1 or TRBD2 (6 bases each). The germline gives CDR1 SGDLS, CDR2 YYNGEE. Between the trimmed V and J ends, which lost 4 bases and 6 bases, there was a span of 20 bases. There are 16 residues in the CDR3. Variable domain in full (rest from reference TRBV9 and TRBJ2-1): DSGVTQTPKHLITATGQRVTLRCSPRSGDLSVYWYQQSLDQGLQFLIQYYNGEERAKGNILERFSAQQFPDLHSELNLSSLELGDSALYFCASSPPGAGKINEQFFGPGTRLTVL.

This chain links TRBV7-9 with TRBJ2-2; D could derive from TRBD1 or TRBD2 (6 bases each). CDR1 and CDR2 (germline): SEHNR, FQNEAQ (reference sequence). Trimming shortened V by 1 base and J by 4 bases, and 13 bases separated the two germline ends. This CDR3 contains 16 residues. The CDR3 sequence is CASSLGPGGGTGELFF. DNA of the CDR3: TGTGCCAGCAGCTTAGGTCCCGGAGGGGGCACCGGGGAGCTGTTTTTT.

CDR3 DNA: TGCGCCAGCAGCCAAGTATCACAGGCCTATGGCTACACCTTC. Translated: CASSQVSQAYGYTF. The chain combines TRBV4-3 with TRBJ1-2; maybe TRBD1 (5 bases). The CDR3 contains 14 residues. Germline V gene data show CDR1 as LGHNA and CDR2 as YSLEER. Trimming pared 1 base from V and 4 bases from J, leaving 10 bases between.

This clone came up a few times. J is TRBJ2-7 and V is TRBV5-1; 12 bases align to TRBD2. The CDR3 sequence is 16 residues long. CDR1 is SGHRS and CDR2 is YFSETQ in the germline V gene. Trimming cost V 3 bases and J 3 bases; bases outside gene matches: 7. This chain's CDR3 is CASSSHPLAGGYEQYF. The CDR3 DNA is TGCGCCAGCAGCTCCCACCCACTAGCGGGAGGCTACGAGCAGTACTTC.

CDR3 in amino acids: CASSISTEANEQFF. CDR3 DNA: TGTGCCAGTAGTATTTCTACTGAGGCCAATGAGCAGTTCTTC. The chain has TRBV19 and TRBJ2-1; D is undetermined. V was cut by 3 bases and J by 6 bases, with 12 bases left in between. CDR1 LNHDA and CDR2 SQIVND come from the germline V gene (reference sequence). The length of the CDR3 is 14 residues.

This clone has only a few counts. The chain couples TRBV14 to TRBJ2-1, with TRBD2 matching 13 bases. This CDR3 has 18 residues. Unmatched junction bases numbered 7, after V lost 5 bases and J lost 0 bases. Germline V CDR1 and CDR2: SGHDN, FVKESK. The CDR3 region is CASSSRTSGSNSYNEQFF. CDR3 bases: TGTGCCAGCAGCTCCCGGACTAGCGGGAGTAACTCCTACAATGAGCAGTTCTTC.

CDR3 in DNA: TGTGCCAGCTCACCGTTTACGGGGACAGGGAAGGGACTAAGAGAAAAACTGTTTTTT. It is translated as CASSPFTGTGKGLREKLFF. The chain carries TRBV18 and TRBJ1-4; TRBD1 aligns across 9 bases. CDR1 and CDR2 (germline): KGHSH, LQKENI. V gave up 3 bases and J gave up 8 bases; unmatched junction bases: 19. CDR3 length: 19 amino acids.

CDR3 amino acids: CAISERGHSTF. CDR3 in DNA: TGTGCCATCAGTGAGCGGGGACACAGCACCTTC. J is TRBJ1-2 and V is TRBV10-3; D may be TRBD1 (6 bases). V was clipped by 2 bases and J by 13 bases, with 11 bases between them. Germline CDR1 ENHRY, CDR2 SYGVKD. CDR3 length equals 11 residues.

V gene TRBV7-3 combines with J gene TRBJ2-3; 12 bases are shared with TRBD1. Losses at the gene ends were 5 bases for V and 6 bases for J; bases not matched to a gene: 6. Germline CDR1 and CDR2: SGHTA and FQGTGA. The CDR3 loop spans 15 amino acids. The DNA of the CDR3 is TGTGCCAGCAGCGGAGGGACAGGGGGCGCGGATACGCAGTATTTT. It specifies CASSGGTGGADTQYF.

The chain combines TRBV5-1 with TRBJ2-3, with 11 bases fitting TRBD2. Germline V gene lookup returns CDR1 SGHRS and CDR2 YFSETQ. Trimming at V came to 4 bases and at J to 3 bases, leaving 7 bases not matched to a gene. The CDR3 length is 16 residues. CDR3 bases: TGCGCCAGCAGCGCTTTGACTAGCGGGAATACAGATACGCAGTATTTT. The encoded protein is CASSALTSGNTDTQYF.

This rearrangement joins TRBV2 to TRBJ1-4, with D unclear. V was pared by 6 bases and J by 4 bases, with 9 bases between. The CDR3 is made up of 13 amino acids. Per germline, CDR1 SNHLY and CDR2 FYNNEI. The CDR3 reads CASRNGINEKLFF. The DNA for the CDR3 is TGTGCCAGCAGGAACGGGATTAATGAAAAACTGTTTTTT.

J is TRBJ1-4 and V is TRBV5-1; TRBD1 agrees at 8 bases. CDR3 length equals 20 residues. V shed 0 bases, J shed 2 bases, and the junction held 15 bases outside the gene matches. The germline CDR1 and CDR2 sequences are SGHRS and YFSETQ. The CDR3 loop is CASSLDPPGQGGGTNEKLFF. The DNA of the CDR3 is TGCGCCAGCAGCTTGGATCCCCCAGGACAGGGAGGTGGGACTAATGAAAAACTGTTTTTT.

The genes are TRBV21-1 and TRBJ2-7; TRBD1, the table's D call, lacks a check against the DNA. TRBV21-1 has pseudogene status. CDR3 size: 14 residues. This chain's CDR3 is CASNPGQRLYEQYF. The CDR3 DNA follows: TGTGCCAGCAATCCGGGACAGAGACTCTACGAGCAGTACTTC.

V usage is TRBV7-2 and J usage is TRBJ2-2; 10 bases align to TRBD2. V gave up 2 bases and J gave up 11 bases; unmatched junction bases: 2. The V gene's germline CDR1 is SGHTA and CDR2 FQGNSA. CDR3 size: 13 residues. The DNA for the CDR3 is TGTGCCAGCAGCTTAACTAGCGGGGAAGAGCTGTTTTTT. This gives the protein CASSLTSGEELFF.

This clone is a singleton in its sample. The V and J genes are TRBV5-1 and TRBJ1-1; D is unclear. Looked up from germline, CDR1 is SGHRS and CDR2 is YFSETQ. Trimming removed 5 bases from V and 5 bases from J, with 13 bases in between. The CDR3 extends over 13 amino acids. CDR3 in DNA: TGCGCCAGCAGTCGACCCGGGGAAACTGAAGCTTTCTTT. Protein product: CASSRPGETEAFF.